A single T cell receptor beta chain is shown here with its context. The data were taken from a study of cytomegalovirus exposure and HLA in healthy donors. CDR3 size: 14 residues. CDR1 and CDR2 from the germline V gene are SQVTM and ANQGSEA. V lost 1 base and J lost 1, with 10 bases in between. The PCR contained 60 Vbeta and 13 Jbeta primers. Generated by immunoSEQ multiplex PCR, the TCRdb table keeps only in-frame clones and is missing some. This table holds 75,000 to 80,000 clones, roughly 75% found once. The TCR originated in a male donor in good health and CMV-seronegative. What was sequenced was PBMCs. This chain links TRBV29-1 with TRBJ2-5, with D possibly matching TRBD1 (6 bases). CDR3 sequence: CSVEAGRGQETQYF. CDR3 nucleotides: TGCAGCGTTGAAGCCGGCAGGGGCCAAGAGACCCAGTACTTC. The whole variable domain, remainder taken from reference TRBV29-1 and TRBJ2-5, is SAVISQKPSRDICQRGTSLTIQCQVDSQVTMMFWYRQQPGQSLTLIATANQGSEATYESGFVIDKFPISRPNLTFSTLTVSNMSPEDSSIYLCSVEAGRGQETQYFGPGTRLLVL.